This T cell receptor beta chain appears in the sequencing data of a study of T cells after yellow fever vaccination. The sample holds many counts of this clonotype. TCRdb ran MiXCR on the 5' RACE reads and lists one entry per CDR3 protein. The repertoire holds fewer than 150,000 distinct CDR3 sequences, with about 7% as singletons. Germline loops: CDR1 SGHKS, CDR2 YYEKEE (reference sequence). The CDR3 extends over 14 amino acids. V lost 4 bases, J lost 0 bases, and 2 bases stayed unmatched. The chain couples TRBV5-5 to TRBJ1-2, with TRBD1 matching 8 bases. Here the sequenced sample was CD4+ T cells sorted from PBMCs, taken roughly 46 days after the first yellow fever vaccination. This sequence was found in a man aged 18 to 30 who received the YFV17D yellow fever vaccine. CDR3 nucleotide sequence: TGTGCCAGCAGCCCGGGACAGGCTAACTATGGCTACACCTTC. Translation gives CASSPGQANYGYTF.